This T cell receptor (beta chain) originates from a study of OX40 agonist ivuxolimab in advanced cancers. Concerning the study at large: Ivuxolimab was an agonistic, fully human IgG2 monoclonal antibody directed against OX40 (CD134), a costimulatory receptor. Among the roughly 52 dose-escalation patients, around 19 had hepatocellular carcinoma, 15 or so melanoma, 9 renal cell carcinoma and 9 head and neck cancer. In the dose-escalation cohort, 65% to 90% of patients were male, and the mean age was around 60 years, with a range of roughly 20 to 80. The purpose of peripheral TCRbeta sequencing was to test whether ivuxolimab changed TCR sequence diversity and led to clonal T-cell expansion. Prior anti-PD-1, anti-PD-L1 or anti-CTLA-4 therapy was permitted, and checkpoint inhibitors had been received by roughly 42% of dose-escalation patients. The paper describes the monotherapy dose-escalation part (N of about 52 patients) of the phase I trial of ivuxolimab. Partial responses were achieved by three dose-escalation patients, of whom one had hepatocellular carcinoma and two had cutaneous melanoma. Intravenous ivuxolimab was administered to patients every 2 weeks at six dose levels: 0.01, 0.1, 0.3, 1.5, 3 and 10 mg/kg. Results and caveats for the whole study, not just this receptor: In partial responders in the 0.1-3.0 mg/kg groups, normalized peripheral clonal expansion was found to be among the lowest, especially among CD8+ T cells. Antigen specificity was not determined for the clonally expanded peripheral T cells. At doses of 0.1 to 3.0 mg/kg, clonal expansion of both CD4+ and CD8+ blood T cells was observed from baseline to week 6. After ivuxolimab, CD8+ T cells had more expanded clones than CD4+ T cells on average. Low levels of normalized T-cell clonal expansion were also shown by some nonresponding patients.

Concerning this clone: Its antigen has not been determined. Base qualities are missing; no much larger clone stands one base away.

Its CDR3 holds 13 amino acids, cysteine through phenylalanine. Only the CDR3 DNA is retained, 39 bases long and in frame from the first base. Per the germline V gene (reference sequence), LNHDA is the CDR1 and SQIVND is the CDR2. V trim: 6 bases; J trim: 7 bases; unmatched bases: 6. For sequencing of the TCRbeta CDR3 region, genomic DNA was extracted from the sorted cells. The immunoSEQ Assay was used for sequencing of TCRbeta CDR3 regions. TCRdb obtained this table from immuneACCESS and retained in-frame rearrangements with V and J assigned. These tables miss some clones; where compared with another copy, unresolved V genes account for less than half of the shortfall, and the remainder is unexplained. In all, the sample holds about 64,000 clones, and about 89% of those were seen once. The ten largest make up approximately 5.6% of the sample. Patients with autoimmune disease history or receiving systemic immunosuppression were excluded from the trial. Peripheral blood for TCR sequencing was collected from all dose cohorts at baseline, on cycle 4 day 1, and on cycle 7 day 1. The samples were drawn from a first-in-human, open-label, multicenter phase I dose-escalation trial of ivuxolimab. Adults with locally advanced or metastatic head and neck squamous cell, hepatocellular, melanoma or renal cell carcinoma were enrolled in the trial. CD4+ and CD8+ T cells were sorted separately from peripheral blood before TCR sequencing.

The source material was CD4+ or CD8+ T cells sorted from blood, sampled in a trial of the OX40 agonist ivuxolimab. The TCR sequence derives from an adult with an advanced solid tumor such as melanoma, head and neck, liver or kidney cancer. This chain is built from TRBV19 and TRBJ2-3, with 8 bases aligning to TRBD1. CDR3 region: CASRFTGGNTQYF. The nucleotide sequence reads as follows: TGTGCCAGTAGGTTCACAGGGGGAAATACGCAGTATTTT.